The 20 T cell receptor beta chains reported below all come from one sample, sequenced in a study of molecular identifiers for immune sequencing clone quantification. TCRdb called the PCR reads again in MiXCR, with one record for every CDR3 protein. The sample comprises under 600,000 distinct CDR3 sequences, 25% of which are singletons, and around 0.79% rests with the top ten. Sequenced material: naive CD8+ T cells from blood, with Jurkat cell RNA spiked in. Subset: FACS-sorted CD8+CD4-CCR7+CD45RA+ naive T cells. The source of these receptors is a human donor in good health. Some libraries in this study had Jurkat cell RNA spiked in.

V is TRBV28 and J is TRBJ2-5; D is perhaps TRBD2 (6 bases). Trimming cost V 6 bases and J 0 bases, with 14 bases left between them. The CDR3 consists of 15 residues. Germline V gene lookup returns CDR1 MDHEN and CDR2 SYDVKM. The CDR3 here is CASSPRDWYQETQYF. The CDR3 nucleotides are TGTGCCAGCAGCCCCCGGGACTGGTACCAAGAGACCCAGTACTTC.

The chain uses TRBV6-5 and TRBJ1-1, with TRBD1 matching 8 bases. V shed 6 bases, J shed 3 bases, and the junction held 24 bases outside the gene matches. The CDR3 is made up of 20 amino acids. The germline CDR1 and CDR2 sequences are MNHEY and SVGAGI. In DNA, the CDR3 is TGTGCCAGCAGCCTCATAGGAAGCCGGGGACAGGTCTCACTTGACACTGAAGCTTTCTTT. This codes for CASSLIGSRGQVSLDTEAFF.

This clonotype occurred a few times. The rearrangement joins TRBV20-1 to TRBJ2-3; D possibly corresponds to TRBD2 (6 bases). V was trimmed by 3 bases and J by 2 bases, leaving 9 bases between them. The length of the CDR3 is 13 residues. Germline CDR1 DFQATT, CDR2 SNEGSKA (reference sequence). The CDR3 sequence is CSARDYFTDTQYF. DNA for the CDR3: TGCAGTGCTAGGGACTACTTCACAGATACGCAGTATTTT.

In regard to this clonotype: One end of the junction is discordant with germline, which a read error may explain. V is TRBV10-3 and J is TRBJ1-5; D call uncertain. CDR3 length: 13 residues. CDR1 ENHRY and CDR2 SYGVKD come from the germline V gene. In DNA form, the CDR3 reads TGTGCCATCAGTGGAGACACCAATCAGCCCCCGCATTTT. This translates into CAISGDTNQPPHF.

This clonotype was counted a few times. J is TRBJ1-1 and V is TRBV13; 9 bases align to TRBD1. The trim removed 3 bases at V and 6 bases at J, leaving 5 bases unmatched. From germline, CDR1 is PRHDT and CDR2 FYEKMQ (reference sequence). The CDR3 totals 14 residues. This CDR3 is CASSFGQGIAEAFF. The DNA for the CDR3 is TGTGCCAGCAGCTTCGGACAGGGGATCGCTGAAGCTTTCTTT.

CDR3 sequence (DNA): TGTGCCAGCAGCCAAACGCCGGGACAGGGCACAGATACGCAGTATTTT. Amino acid sequence: CASSQTPGQGTDTQYF. The chain joins TRBV7-6 to TRBJ2-3; 8 bases align to TRBD1. The junction had 8 bases not matched to a gene; V was cut back by 5 bases and J by 1 base. The CDR3 is made up of 16 amino acids. The V gene's germline CDR1 is SGHVS and CDR2 FNYEAQ. The full variable domain, in which reference TRBV7-6 and TRBJ2-3 provide the parts outside the CDR3, is GAGVSQSPRYKVTKRGQDVALRCDPISGHVSLYWYRQALGQGPEFLTYFNYEAQQDKSGLPNDRFSAERPEGSISTLTIQRTEQRDSAMYRCASSQTPGQGTDTQYFGPGTRLTVL.

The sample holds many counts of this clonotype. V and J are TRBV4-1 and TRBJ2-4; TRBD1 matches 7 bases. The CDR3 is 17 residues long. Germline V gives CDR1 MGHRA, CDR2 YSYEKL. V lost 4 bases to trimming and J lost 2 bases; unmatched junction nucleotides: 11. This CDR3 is CASSPYEGAFTKNIQYF. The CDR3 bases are TGCGCCAGCAGCCCCTACGAGGGGGCCTTTACCAAAAACATTCAGTACTTC.

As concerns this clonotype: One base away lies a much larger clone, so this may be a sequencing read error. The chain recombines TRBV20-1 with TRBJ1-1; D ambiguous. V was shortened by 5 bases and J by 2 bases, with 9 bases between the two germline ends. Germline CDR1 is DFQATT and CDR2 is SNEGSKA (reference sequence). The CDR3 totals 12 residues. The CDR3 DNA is TGCAGTGCTCCGAAAATAAACACTGAAGCTTTCTTT. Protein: CSAPKINTEAFF.

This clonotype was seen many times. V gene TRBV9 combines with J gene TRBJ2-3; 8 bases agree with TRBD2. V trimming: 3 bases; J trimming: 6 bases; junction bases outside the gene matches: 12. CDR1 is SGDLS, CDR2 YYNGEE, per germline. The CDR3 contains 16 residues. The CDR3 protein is CASSELAEGGWDTQYF. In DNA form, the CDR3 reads TGTGCCAGCAGCGAACTAGCGGAGGGAGGTTGGGATACGCAGTATTTT.

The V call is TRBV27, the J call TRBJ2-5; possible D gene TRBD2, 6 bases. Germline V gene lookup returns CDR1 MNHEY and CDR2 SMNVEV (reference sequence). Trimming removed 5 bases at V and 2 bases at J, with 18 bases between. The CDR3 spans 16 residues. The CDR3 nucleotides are TGTGCCAGCAGTAGGGGAGGAAGGGGTCTTCAAGAGACCCAGTACTTC. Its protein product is CASSRGGRGLQETQYF.

CDR3 nucleotides: TGTGCCAGCAGTTTAATAGGGGGCGCCAATGAGCAGTTCTTC. Its protein product is CASSLIGGANEQFF. This chain links TRBV28 with TRBJ2-1; 7 positions match TRBD1. The length of the CDR3 is 14 residues. The trim removed 2 bases at V and 6 bases at J, leaving 4 bases unmatched. CDR1 is MDHEN and CDR2 is SYDVKM in the germline V gene.

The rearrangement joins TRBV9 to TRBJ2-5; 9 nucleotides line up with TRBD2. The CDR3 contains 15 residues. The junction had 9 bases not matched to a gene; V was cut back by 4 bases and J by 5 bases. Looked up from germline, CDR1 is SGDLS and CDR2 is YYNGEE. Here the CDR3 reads CASSTAGGDVETQYF. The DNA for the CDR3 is TGTGCCAGCAGCACAGCGGGGGGAGACGTGGAGACCCAGTACTTC.

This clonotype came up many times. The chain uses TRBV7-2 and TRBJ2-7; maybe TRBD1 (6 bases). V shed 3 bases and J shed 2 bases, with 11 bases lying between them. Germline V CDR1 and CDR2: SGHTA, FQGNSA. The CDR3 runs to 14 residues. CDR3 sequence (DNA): TGTGCCAGCAGCTTTTTTACAGGGCCCTACGAGCAGTACTTC. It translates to CASSFFTGPYEQYF. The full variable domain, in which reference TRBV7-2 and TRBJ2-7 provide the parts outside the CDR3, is GAGVSQSPSNKVTEKGKDVELRCDPISGHTALYWYRQSLGQGLEFLIYFQGNSAPDKSGLPSDRFSAERTGGSVSTLTIQRTQQEDSAVYLCASSFFTGPYEQYFGPGTRLTVT.

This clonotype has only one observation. The CDR3 bases are TGCGCCAACAGTTGGATAACGGGACATTCAGATACGCAGTATTTT. Translated: CANSWITGHSDTQYF. The chain has TRBV5-1 and TRBJ2-3, with D perhaps matching TRBD1 (6 bases). Looked up from germline, CDR1 is SGHRS and CDR2 is YFSETQ. The CDR3 sequence is 15 residues long. Trimming left V 9 bases short and J 4 bases short, with 21 bases between.

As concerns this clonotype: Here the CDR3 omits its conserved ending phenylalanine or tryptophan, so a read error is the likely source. In nucleotides, the CDR3 is TGCGCCAGCAGCCAAGAGTACAGGGGTCCCTACGAGCAGTACCTC. The encoded protein is CASSQEYRGPYEQYL. The chain is built from TRBV4-3 and TRBJ2-7; TRBD1 agrees at 7 bases. This CDR3 contains 15 residues. The V gene end was trimmed by 0 bases and the J gene end by 2 bases; junction bases not matched to a gene: 4. Germline V gives CDR1 LGHNA, CDR2 YSLEER.

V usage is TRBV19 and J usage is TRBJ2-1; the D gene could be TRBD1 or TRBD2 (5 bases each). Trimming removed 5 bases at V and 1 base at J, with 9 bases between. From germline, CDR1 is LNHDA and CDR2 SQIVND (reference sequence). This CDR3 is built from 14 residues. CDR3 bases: TGTGCCAGTAGTGTGTGGGGGTCCTACAATGAGCAGTTCTTC. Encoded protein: CASSVWGSYNEQFF.

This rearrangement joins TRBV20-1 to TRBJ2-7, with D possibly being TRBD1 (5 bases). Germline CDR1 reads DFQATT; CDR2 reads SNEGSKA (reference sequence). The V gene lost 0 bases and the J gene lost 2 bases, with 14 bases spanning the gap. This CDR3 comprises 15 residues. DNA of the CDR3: TGCAGTGCTAGAGATCCATTCCAGGGAACCTACGAGCAGTACTTC. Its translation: CSARDPFQGTYEQYF.

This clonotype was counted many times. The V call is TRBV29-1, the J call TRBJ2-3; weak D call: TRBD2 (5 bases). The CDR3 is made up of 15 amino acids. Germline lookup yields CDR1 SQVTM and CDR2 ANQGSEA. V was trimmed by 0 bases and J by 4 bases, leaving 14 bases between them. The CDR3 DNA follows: TGCAGCGTTGAAGATCCCGGGATGACCGCAGATACGCAGTATTTT. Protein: CSVEDPGMTADTQYF.

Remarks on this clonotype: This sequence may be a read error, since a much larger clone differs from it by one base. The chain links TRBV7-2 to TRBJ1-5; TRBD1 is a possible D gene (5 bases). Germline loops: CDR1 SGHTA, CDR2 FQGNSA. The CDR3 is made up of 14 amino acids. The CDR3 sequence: CVSRRGDSNQPQHF. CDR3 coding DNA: TGTGTCAGCAGGCGAGGGGACAGCAATCAGCCCCAGCATTTT.

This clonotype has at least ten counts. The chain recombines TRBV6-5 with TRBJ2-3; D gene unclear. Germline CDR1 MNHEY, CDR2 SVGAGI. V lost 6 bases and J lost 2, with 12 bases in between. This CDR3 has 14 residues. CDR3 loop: CASSPGSLTDTQYF. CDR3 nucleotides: TGTGCCAGCAGCCCTGGTAGCCTCACAGATACGCAGTATTTT.